The 18 T cell receptor beta chains presented below share a single source sample, sequenced in a study of early T cells in non-severe SARS-CoV-2 infection (dated by TCRdb to the early 2020s). Library method: 5' RACE. The sequencer was a NextSeq 500. Through fastp at Q25 and MiXCR, TCRdb rebuilt clones from the public reads, retaining in-frame beta chains. Entries are consolidated by CDR3 protein sequence, retaining the most common genes and DNA. The sample table records 100,000 to 130,000 distinct CDR3 sequences; around 10% of these occur just once. The ten largest make up around 8% of the sample. Material for sequencing was whole blood. These receptors originate from an adult who was a healthcare worker with PCR-confirmed SARS-CoV-2 infection or an uninfected control (not recorded which).

Many counts were recorded for this clonotype. The chain carries TRBV6-6 and TRBJ2-3, with D possibly being TRBD2 (5 bases). V lost 0 bases to trimming and J lost 4 bases, with 14 bases between them. The germline V gene encodes CDR1 MNHNY and CDR2 SVGAGI (reference sequence). This CDR3 has 16 amino acids. The CDR3 DNA is TGTGCCAGCAGTTACTCGACGGGTGAGGGATCAGATACGCAGTATTTT. Protein sequence: CASSYSTGEGSDTQYF.

In this sample, this clonotype turned up many times. This rearrangement joins TRBV12-3 or TRBV12-4 to TRBJ2-1; maybe TRBD1 (7 bases). CDR3 length: 14 residues. V lost 6 bases and J 1 base, leaving 10 bases between the germline ends. The CDR3: CASRAGQSYNEQFF. The CDR3 DNA sequence: TGTGCCAGCAGGGCGGGACAGTCCTACAATGAGCAGTTCTTC.

In regard to this clonotype: Being one base from a much bigger clone, this may be a read error. J is TRBJ2-7 and V is TRBV7-2; D is possibly TRBD2 (6 bases). The CDR3 consists of 14 residues. V was shortened by 1 base and J by 6 bases, with 13 bases between the two germline ends. Per germline, CDR1 SGHTA and CDR2 FQGNSA. In nucleotides, the CDR3 is TGTACCAGCAGCTTAGACGGGGGAGTGATCGAGCAGTACTTC. Protein sequence: CTSSLDGGVIEQYF.

This clonotype was recorded a few times. CDR3 bases: TGTGCCAGCAGCTTAGGGGAACTCAACGTCGTCGAGCAGTACTTC. This translates into CASSLGELNVVEQYF. The J gene is TRBJ2-7, the V gene TRBV13; no definite D call. The CDR3 extends over 15 amino acids. V lost 0 bases and J lost 6, with 15 bases in between. Germline V gives CDR1 PRHDT, CDR2 FYEKMQ (reference sequence).

This clonotype was found a few times. The chain combines TRBV11-2 with TRBJ1-4; D gene ambiguous. V lost 6 bases and J lost 5, with 7 bases in between. Per the germline V gene, CDR1 is SGHAT and CDR2 is FQNNGV. This CDR3 spans 12 amino acids. The CDR3 here is CASRGGNEKLFF. The CDR3 DNA is TGTGCCAGCAGGGGTGGAAATGAAAAACTGTTTTTT.

This clonotype was counted at least ten times. The genes are TRBV5-1 and TRBJ2-7; D may be TRBD2 (6 bases). Germline V gene sequence: CDR1 SGHRS, CDR2 YFSETQ. This CDR3 is built from 13 residues. Trimming took off 3 bases at V and 3 bases at J, with 10 bases between the two ends. Written as DNA, the CDR3 is TGCGCCAGCAGCTCGACTAGTCGCTACGAGCAGTACTTC. This sequence encodes CASSSTSRYEQYF.

This clonotype was counted many times. CDR3 sequence: CSASSSGILLKETQYF. CDR3 in DNA: TGCAGTGCTAGTTCGTCCGGGATATTGCTGAAAGAGACCCAGTACTTC. V usage is TRBV20-1 and J usage is TRBJ2-5; a weak D match, TRBD2 (5 bases). Germline CDR1 is DFQATT and CDR2 is SNEGSKA (reference sequence). This CDR3 has 16 amino acids. The germline V and J ends were trimmed by 3 bases and 3 bases, with 20 bases remaining between them.

V gene TRBV28 combines with J gene TRBJ2-7; D gene uncertain. V was trimmed by 5 bases and J by 0 bases, leaving 14 bases between them. This CDR3 has 15 amino acids. Germline V gene lookup returns CDR1 MDHEN and CDR2 SYDVKM. The CDR3 loop is CASSQSGVRSYEQYF. The CDR3 DNA follows: TGTGCCAGCAGTCAATCTGGGGTTCGCTCCTACGAGCAGTACTTC.

This clonotype was seen at least ten times. The chain employs TRBV2 and TRBJ2-7, with a weak D call TRBD2 (5 bases). V was pared by 8 bases and J by 4 bases, with 15 bases between. Germline V lookup: CDR1 SNHLY, CDR2 FYNNEI. The CDR3 totals 13 residues. This CDR3 reads CASGQGSRYEQYF. In DNA form, the CDR3 reads TGTGCCAGCGGCCAAGGGAGTAGGTACGAGCAGTACTTC.

This clonotype has just a few counts. V gene TRBV15 combines with J gene TRBJ2-7; the D gene could be TRBD1 or TRBD2 (5 bases each). In germline, CDR1 is LNHNV, CDR2 YYDKDF (reference sequence). The V end was cut by 0 bases, the J end by 2 bases, with 11 bases between. The CDR3 runs 15 residues. The CDR3 DNA follows: TGTGCCACCAGCAGAGAAACTAGAGGGGCCTACGAGCAGTACTTC. Translating it yields CATSRETRGAYEQYF.

This clonotype was detected many times. The chain couples TRBV4-1 to TRBJ2-1; D gene uncertain. V lost 0 bases to trimming and J lost 5 bases, with 14 bases between them. CDR1 MGHRA and CDR2 YSYEKL come from the germline V gene. The CDR3 runs 16 residues. CDR3 nucleotides: TGCGCCAGCAGCCAAGAAGGTGCTGGTGCCAACAATGAGCAGTTCTTC. Translation gives CASSQEGAGANNEQFF.

This clonotype was counted at least ten times. The genes are TRBV5-5 and TRBJ2-2, with unresolved D. The CDR3 contains 15 residues. CDR1 is SGHKS and CDR2 is YYEKEE in the germline V gene (reference sequence). Trimming left V 2 bases short and J 5 bases short, with 13 bases between. The DNA of the CDR3 is TGTGCCAGCAGCTTCGGGTCCAGCGTGACCGGGGAGCTGTTTTTT. Amino acids: CASSFGSSVTGELFF.

At least ten counts were recorded for this clonotype. The J gene is TRBJ1-5, the V gene TRBV2; D unresolved. This CDR3 is 13 amino acids long. CDR1 is SNHLY, CDR2 FYNNEI, per germline. Deletions cut 3 bases from V and 3 bases from J, with 6 bases between. The CDR3 here is CASSDKNNQPQHF. The DNA of the CDR3 is TGTGCCAGCAGTGACAAAAACAATCAGCCCCAGCATTTT.

This clonotype was counted at least ten times. The J gene is TRBJ2-5, the V gene TRBV7-9; D gene uncertain. V shed 5 bases and J shed 2 bases, with 18 bases lying between them. The CDR3 is made up of 16 amino acids. Germline V lookup: CDR1 SEHNR, CDR2 FQNEAQ (reference sequence). CDR3: CASSPAPDLLQETQYF. As DNA, the CDR3 is TGTGCCAGCAGCCCCGCCCCGGACCTTCTTCAAGAGACCCAGTACTTC.

The chain links TRBV5-4 to TRBJ1-1, with D perhaps TRBD1 (5 bases). The CDR3 contains 14 residues. In germline, CDR1 is SGHNT, CDR2 YYREEE (reference sequence). V dropped 0 bases and J dropped 2 bases, with 8 bases sitting between them. The CDR3 loop is CASSLVGGNTEAFF. Written as DNA, the CDR3 is TGTGCCAGCAGCTTGGTCGGGGGTAACACTGAAGCTTTCTTT.

This clonotype was observed many times. The chain carries TRBV6-1 and TRBJ2-5; 11 bases are shared with TRBD2. The CDR3 runs 14 residues. V was pared by 6 bases and J by 2 bases, with 2 bases of the junction left unmatched. Germline V gene sequence: CDR1 MNHNS, CDR2 SASEGT. The DNA for the CDR3 is TGTGCCAGCAGGAGGACTAGCGGGCAAGAGACCCAGTACTTC. This codes for CASRRTSGQETQYF.

This clonotype was counted between two and nine times. The chain links TRBV19 to TRBJ2-1; 12 positions match TRBD2. The CDR3 loop spans 19 amino acids. V dropped 3 bases and J dropped 8; count of bases not matched to a gene: 17. Germline V gene sequence: CDR1 LNHDA, CDR2 SQIVND (reference sequence). The CDR3 DNA sequence: TGTGCCAGTAGTATTAAGGGAAGGGTACGACTAGCGGGAGCGGATGAGCAGTTCTTC. Its translation is CASSIKGRVRLAGADEQFF.

The chain employs TRBV28 and TRBJ2-7; possible D gene TRBD2, 5 bases. V lost 7 bases, J lost 3 bases, and 13 bases lay in between. This CDR3 has 13 residues. In germline, CDR1 is MDHEN, CDR2 SYDVKM. CDR3 sequence reads: CASTEGYYYEQYF. DNA for the CDR3: TGTGCCAGCACCGAGGGTTACTACTACGAGCAGTACTTC.